The 12 T cell receptor beta chains below all came from one sample that was sequenced in a study of blood T cell repertoires in COVID-19. Generated by immunoSEQ multiplex PCR, the TCRdb table keeps only in-frame clones and is missing some. The sample lists around 150,000 clones; around 84% were seen once. The sample taken for sequencing was PBMCs or T cells enriched from blood (not recorded which). Every receptor here comes from a man aged 50-59 years who had recovered from COVID-19.

This clone was seen only once. J is TRBJ1-1 and V is TRBV19, with 8 bases lining up with TRBD1. CDR1 is LNHDA, CDR2 SQIVND, per germline (reference sequence). The J segment lost 0 bases and the V segment lost 6 bases, leaving 3 bases of the junction unmatched. This CDR3 spans 14 amino acids. CDR3 nucleotides: TGTGCCAGTAGAAAGACAGGGGTGAACACTGAAGCTTTCTTT. It translates to CASRKTGVNTEAFF.

The sample holds a few counts of this clone. As DNA, the CDR3 is TGTGCCAGCAGCTCAGGACAGGGCCACTATGGCTACACCTTC. Translation: CASSSGQGHYGYTF. The chain uses TRBV7-2 and TRBJ1-2, with 8 bases matching TRBD1. CDR1 is SGHTA and CDR2 is FQGNSA in the germline V gene. CDR3 length equals 14 residues. V dropped 4 bases and J dropped 3; count of bases not matched to a gene: 4.

V gene TRBV19 combines with J gene TRBJ2-7; weak D call: TRBD2 (6 bases). The CDR3 runs 19 residues. V was pared by 3 bases and J by 2 bases, with 26 bases between. The V gene's germline CDR1 is LNHDA and CDR2 SQIVND (reference sequence). The CDR3 protein is CASSITNPNWGGYPYEQYF. CDR3 nucleotide sequence: TGTGCCAGTAGTATCACGAACCCCAACTGGGGAGGTTACCCCTACGAGCAGTACTTC.

The genes are TRBV5-1 and TRBJ1-1; no clear D gene. The CDR3 is made up of 15 amino acids. Trimming took off 0 bases at V and 0 bases at J, with 9 bases between the two ends. Germline V CDR1 and CDR2: SGHRS, YFSETQ. CDR3 sequence reads: CASSLGQDLNTEAFF. CDR3 DNA: TGCGCCAGCAGCTTGGGGCAGGATTTGAACACTGAAGCTTTCTTT.

V gene TRBV18 combines with J gene TRBJ1-3, with no clear D. Trimming took off 6 bases at V and 0 bases at J, with 15 bases between the two ends. Germline V gives CDR1 KGHSH, CDR2 LQKENI. The CDR3 has 16 residues. CDR3 sequence: CASSPLAGVSGNTIYF. The CDR3 DNA sequence: TGTGCCAGCTCTCCCTTGGCGGGAGTCTCTGGAAACACCATATATTTT.

The CDR3 DNA follows: TGTGCCAGCAGGCGGCAACAGGGGGCCCGGGCCTACGAGCAGTACTTC. Its protein product is CASRRQQGARAYEQYF. The gene calls are TRBV27 and TRBJ2-7; 9 nucleotides align to TRBD1. Germline V gives CDR1 MNHEY, CDR2 SMNVEV (reference sequence). The CDR3 spans 16 residues. Germline trimming cut 6 bases from V and 2 bases from J; bases unmatched to any gene: 11.

This chain links TRBV5-1 with TRBJ1-4; 9 nucleotides line up with TRBD1. Germline V gives CDR1 SGHRS, CDR2 YFSETQ. CDR3 length equals 17 residues. V gave up 3 bases and J gave up 1 base; unmatched junction bases: 7. CDR3 nucleotide sequence: TGCGCCAGCAGCTCTACAGGGGGCGCAGGAACTAATGAAAAACTGTTTTTT. It codes for CASSSTGGAGTNEKLFF.

This chain links TRBV2 with TRBJ2-7; possibly TRBD1 for D (5 bases). Germline V lookup: CDR1 SNHLY, CDR2 FYNNEI. V was pared by 4 bases and J by 3 bases, with 13 bases between. The CDR3 has 14 amino acids. CDR3 coding DNA: TGTGCCAGCAGTGGTGAACAAGGGGTCTACGAGCAGTACTTC. Its protein product is CASSGEQGVYEQYF.

The V call is TRBV5-1, the J call TRBJ2-7; D is perhaps TRBD1 (6 bases). Trimming cost V 3 bases and J 0 bases, with 10 bases left between them. Germline CDR1 and CDR2: SGHRS and YFSETQ. The CDR3 spans 14 residues. Written as DNA, the CDR3 is TGCGCCAGCAGCTCCCGGGACACCTCCTACGAGCAGTACTTC. It translates to CASSSRDTSYEQYF.

The V and J genes are TRBV2 and TRBJ1-4, with TRBD1 as a possible D gene (5 bases). Looked up from germline, CDR1 is SNHLY and CDR2 is FYNNEI. V lost 4 bases, J lost 4 bases, and 13 bases lay in between. This CDR3 spans 15 amino acids. The CDR3 loop reads CASSGVRGNNEKLFF. The CDR3, as DNA: TGTGCCAGCAGTGGGGTCCGGGGGAATAATGAAAAACTGTTTTTT.

As regards this clone: Within the sample, other DNA sequences also encode this same CDR3. The chain couples TRBV7-2 to TRBJ2-7, with D hard to call. Germline CDR1 is SGHTA and CDR2 is FQGNSA. The CDR3 extends over 12 amino acids. Trimming stripped 3 bases from V and 0 bases from J, with 3 bases between. In DNA form, the CDR3 reads TGTGCCAGCAGCTTCCTCTCCTACGAGCAGTACTTC. Translation: CASSFLSYEQYF.

V gene TRBV20-1 combines with J gene TRBJ2-5, with TRBD2 identical over 12 bases. The germline gives CDR1 DFQATT, CDR2 SNEGSKA (reference sequence). The CDR3 sequence is 16 residues long. Trimming took 3 bases from V and 4 from J; bases not matched to a gene: 9. The CDR3: CSASQTSGGPRETQYF. Here the CDR3 DNA reads TGCAGTGCTAGTCAGACTAGCGGGGGACCCCGAGAGACCCAGTACTTC.